This T cell receptor beta chain was identified in a study of cytomegalovirus exposure and HLA in healthy donors. Notes on the study in general: Through in vitro validation, a few CMV-associated chains were shown to be specific for CMV antigens. Later on, analysis showed that most CMV-associated TCR beta chains appeared to be HLA-restricted. HLA alleles showed associations with approximately 15,000 TCR beta sequences in a later analysis, at a 0.05 false discovery rate.

The germline gives CDR1 MNHEY, CDR2 SVGAGI. The CDR3 loop spans 15 amino acids. The germline V and J ends were trimmed by 7 bases and 5 bases, with 18 bases remaining between them. At sampling all donors were nominally healthy, likely with unrecorded immune exposures. This clone was counted a single time. Its specificity is unknown. The PCR used 60 Vbeta and 13 Jbeta primers. The method was immunoSEQ multiplex PCR; TCRdb's version includes in-frame clones alone and lacks a portion of them. This table has hundreds of thousands of clones, over 80% appearing once. Sequencing was carried out using PBMCs. This receptor was taken from a boy between 2 and 10 years old in good health and CMV-seronegative. The chain combines TRBV6-5 with TRBJ1-5; D is uncertain. The CDR3 region is CASIAGTFNDQPQHF. Here the CDR3 DNA reads TGTGCCAGCATCGCGGGTACCTTCAACGATCAGCCCCAGCATTTT.